Included here is one TCR beta chain sequence, with context. The CDR3 sequence is 14 residues long. Germline V gene lookup returns CDR1 SGHRS and CDR2 YFSETQ. J lost 8 bases, V lost 4 bases, and 7 bases had no gene match. These data come from a study of tumor-infiltrating lymphocytes in primary liver carcinoma. Making TCR beta cDNA involved 400 to 600 ng total RNA and a constant-region primer. It was through three nested multiplex PCR rounds of slightly modified ARM-PCR that TCR beta libraries arose. A C-beta reverse primer and TRBV1-TRBV30 forward primers served in each of the first two PCR rounds, at about 10 cycles apiece. TCRdb reprocessed the multiplex PCR reads via MiXCR and lists one record per CDR3 protein. Found here are about 310,000 distinct CDR3 sequences, roughly 60% of them singletons; the top ten hold around 9.5%. The researchers obtained blood RNA from unsorted whole blood and also extracted germline DNA.

The chain carries TRBV5-1 and TRBJ2-1, with 9 bases that match TRBD1. The material sequenced was peripheral blood. This clonotype originated in a man aged 35-49 years with primary liver carcinoma and hepatitis B virus infection. CDR3 sequence: CASSADRGGDEQFF. The CDR3 coding sequence is TGCGCCAGCAGCGCGGACAGGGGCGGGGATGAGCAGTTCTTC. Together with reference TRBV5-1 and TRBJ2-1, the CDR3 gives the full variable domain: KAGVTQTPRYLIKTRGQQVTLSCSPISGHRSVSWYQQTPGQGLQFLFEYFSETQRNKGNFPGRFSGRQFSNSRSEMNVSTLELGDSALYLCASSADRGGDEQFFGPGTRLTVL.